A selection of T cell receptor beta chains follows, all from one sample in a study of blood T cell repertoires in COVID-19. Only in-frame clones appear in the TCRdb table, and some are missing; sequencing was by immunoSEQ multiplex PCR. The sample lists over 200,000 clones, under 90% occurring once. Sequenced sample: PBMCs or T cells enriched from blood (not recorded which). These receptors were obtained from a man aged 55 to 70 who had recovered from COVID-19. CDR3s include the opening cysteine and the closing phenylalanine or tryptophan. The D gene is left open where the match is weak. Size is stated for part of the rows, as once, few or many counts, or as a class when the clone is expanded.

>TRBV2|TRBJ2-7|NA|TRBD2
TGTGCCAGCAGCGCTACTAGCGGGGGGCCGTACGAGCAGTACTTC
CASSATSGGPYEQYF
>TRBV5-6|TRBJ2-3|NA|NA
TGTGCCAGCAGCACTACTACAGGGAAGGAAGATACGCAGTATTTT
CASSTTTGKEDTQYF
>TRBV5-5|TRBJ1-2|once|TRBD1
TGTGCCAGCAGCTTTCGAGACAGGGGTGACTCCTACACCTTC
CASSFRDRGDSYTF
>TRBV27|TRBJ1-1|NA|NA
TGTGCCAGCAGTTCCGGGGGGGAAACCGACCGGATGAACACTGAAGCTTTCTTT
CASSSGGETDRMNTEAFF
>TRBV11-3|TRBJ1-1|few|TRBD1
TGTGCCACCAGGGGGGGAGCCCTCATGAACACTGAAGCTTTCTTT
CATRGGALMNTEAFF
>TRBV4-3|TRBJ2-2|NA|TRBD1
TGCGCCAGCAGCTTAGGGACAGGGAACACCGGGGAGCTGTTTTTT
CASSLGTGNTGELFF
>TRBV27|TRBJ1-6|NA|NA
TGTGCCAGCAGCCCTGAGTGGGGGGGGTCGGCACCCCTCCACTTT
CASSPEWGGSAPLHF
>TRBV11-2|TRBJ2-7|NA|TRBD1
TGTGCCAGCAGCTTAGCTACAGGGGCATACGAGCAGTACTTC
CASSLATGAYEQYF
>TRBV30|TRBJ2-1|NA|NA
TGTGCCTGGAGACGAAACTTGGATGAGCAGTTCTTC
CAWRRNLDEQFF
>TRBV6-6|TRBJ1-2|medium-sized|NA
TGTGCCAGCAGTCCTTCCCCAGGGAAGTCGGGCTACACCTTC
CASSPSPGKSGYTF
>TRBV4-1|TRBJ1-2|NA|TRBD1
TGCGCCAGCAGCTCCGGGACAGGGGGGGAGAACTATGGCTACACCTTC
CASSSGTGGENYGYTF
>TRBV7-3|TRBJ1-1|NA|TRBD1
TGTGCCAGCAGCCCTCAGGGACAGTCTGGCACTGAAGCTTTCTTT
CASSPQGQSGTEAFF
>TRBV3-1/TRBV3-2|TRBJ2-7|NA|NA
TGTGCCAGCAGCCAAGAACAGGGTAGCTCCTACGAGCAGTACTTC
CASSQEQGSSYEQYF
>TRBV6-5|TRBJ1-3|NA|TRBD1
TGTGCCAGCAGTCGGACAGGACTCTCTGGAAACACCATATATTTT
CASSRTGLSGNTIYF
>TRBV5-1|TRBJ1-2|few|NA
TGCGCCAGCAGCCCTAACAGGGAACAAGGCTACACCTTC
CASSPNREQGYTF
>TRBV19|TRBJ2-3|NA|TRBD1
TGTGCCAGTAGTACGATCGGACAGGTAAACACAGATACGCAGTATTTT
CASSTIGQVNTDTQYF
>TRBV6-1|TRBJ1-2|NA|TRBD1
TGTGCCAGCAGTGAGACCGGGACAGGGGGATATGGCTACACCTTC
CASSETGTGGYGYTF
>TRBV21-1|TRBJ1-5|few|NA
TGTGCCAGCAGCATTGAAATCCAGGGCACTCAGCCCCAGCATTTT
CASSIEIQGTQPQHF
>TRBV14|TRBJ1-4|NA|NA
TGTGCCAGCAGCCAAGCAGGAGGCCTGAATGAAAAACTGTTTTTT
CASSQAGGLNEKLFF
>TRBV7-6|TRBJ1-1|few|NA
TGTGCCAGCAGCTTAGGAAGGGGAGGGGGCACTGAAGCTTTCTTT
CASSLGRGGGTEAFF
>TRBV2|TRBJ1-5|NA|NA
TGTGCCAGCAGTGCGGGGGGAAATAGCAATCAGCCCCAGCATTTT
CASSAGGNSNQPQHF
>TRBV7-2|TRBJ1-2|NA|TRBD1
TGTGCCAGCAGCTTACCAGGGGGCTTCTATGGCTACACCTTC
CASSLPGGFYGYTF
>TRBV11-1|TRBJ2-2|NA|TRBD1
TGTGCCAGCAGCTTATTACCGGGACAGGGGGCCGGGGAGCTGTTTTTT
CASSLLPGQGAGELFF
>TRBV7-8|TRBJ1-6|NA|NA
TGTGCCAGCAGCTTAGAAGGGGATCAATCACCCCTCCACTTT
CASSLEGDQSPLHF
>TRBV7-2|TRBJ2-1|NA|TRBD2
TGTGCCAGCAGCTTACGGAGCGGGGGGGCCCATGAGCAGTTCTTC
CASSLRSGGAHEQFF
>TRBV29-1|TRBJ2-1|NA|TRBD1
TGCAGCGTCCCTGGACAGGGGGCGTATGAGCAGTTCTTC
CSVPGQGAYEQFF
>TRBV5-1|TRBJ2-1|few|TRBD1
TGCGCCAGCAGCTTGGGGAACAGGGGGATAAATGAGCAGTTCTTC
CASSLGNRGINEQFF
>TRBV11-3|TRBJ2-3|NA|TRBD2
TGTGCCAGCAGCGGCGGGACTAGCGGGGGTATAGATACGCAGTATTTT
CASSGGTSGGIDTQYF
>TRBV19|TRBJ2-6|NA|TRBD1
TGTGCCAGTAGTACTCGGGACAGGGGGCTTGGGGCCAACGTCCTGACTTTC
CASSTRDRGLGANVLTF
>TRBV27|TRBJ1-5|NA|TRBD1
TGTGCCAGCAGCCCCGACAGGGATCAGCCCCAGCATTTT
CASSPDRDQPQHF
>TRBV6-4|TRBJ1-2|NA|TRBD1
TGTGCCAGCAGTTACCGGGACAGGGGCCCTAACTATGGCTACACCTTC
CASSYRDRGPNYGYTF
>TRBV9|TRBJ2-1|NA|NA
TGTGCCAGCAGCGCCCGGGACACCAACAATGAGCAGTTCTTC
CASSARDTNNEQFF
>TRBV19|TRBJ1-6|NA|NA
TGTGCCAGTAGACCTAGTCAGGGGATTAATTCACCCCTCCACTTT
CASRPSQGINSPLHF
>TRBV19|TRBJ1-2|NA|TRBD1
TGTGCCAGTAGTATGGGACAGGGGTATGGTGGCTACACCTTC
CASSMGQGYGGYTF
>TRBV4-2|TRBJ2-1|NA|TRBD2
TGTGCCAGCAGGGTAGTGAGGGGCGGGAGTGAGCAGTTCTTC
CASRVVRGGSEQFF
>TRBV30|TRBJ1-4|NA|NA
TGTGCCTGGAGTGGCCAGAGAGGGGAAAAACTGTTTTTT
CAWSGQRGEKLFF
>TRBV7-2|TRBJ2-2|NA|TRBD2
TGTGCCAGCAGCTTGCAGCGGGGGGGCCCCGGGGAGCTGTTTTTT
CASSLQRGGPGELFF
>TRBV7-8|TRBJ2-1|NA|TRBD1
TGTGCCAGCAGCTTGGGACAGGGTCCCTACAATGAGCAGTTCTTC
CASSLGQGPYNEQFF
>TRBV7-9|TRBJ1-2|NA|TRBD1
TGTGCCAGCAGCCGGACAGGGGCCTATGGCTACACCTTC
CASSRTGAYGYTF
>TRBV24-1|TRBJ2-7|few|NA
TGTGCCATATCCGCCGCCAGCTCCTACGAGCAGTACTTC
CAISAASSYEQYF
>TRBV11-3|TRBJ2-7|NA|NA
TGTGCCAGCAGCCCTTACCAGGCCCCCTACGAGCAGTACTTC
CASSPYQAPYEQYF
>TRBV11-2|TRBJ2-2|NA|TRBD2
TGTGCCAGCAGCCGGACTAGCGGGGCGAACACCGGGGAGCTGTTTTTT
CASSRTSGANTGELFF
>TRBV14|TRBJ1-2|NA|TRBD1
TGTGCCAGCAGCCAAGGGGACAGGGTAAACTATGGCTACACCTTC
CASSQGDRVNYGYTF
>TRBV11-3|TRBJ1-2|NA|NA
TGTGCCAGCAGCTTAGATTCCGAGAGGAGCTACACCTTC
CASSLDSERSYTF
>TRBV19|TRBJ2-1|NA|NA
TGTGCCAGTAGTACACAGATCGATGAGCAGTTCTTC
CASSTQIDEQFF
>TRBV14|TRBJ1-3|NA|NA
TGTGCCAGCAGTCCACTGCGAGGCAGCTCTGGAAACACCATATATTTT
CASSPLRGSSGNTIYF